This T cell receptor (beta chain) is drawn from a study of shared clonotypes between healthy human individuals. Overall study: The study used three CD4 naive, three CD4 memory, two CD8 naive and one CD8 memory plate per donor.

The germline CDR1 and CDR2 sequences are MGHRA and YSYEKL. This CDR3 comprises 15 residues. Trimming took 1 base from V and 1 from J, leaving 8 bases between them. CD8 cells regarded as naive lacked CD45RO, were positively chosen for CCR7, and omitted terminally differentiated effector memory CD45RA+ cells. The protocol was immunoSEQ multiplex PCR, while the TCRdb copy is restricted to in-frame clones and leaves out a portion. The table includes hundreds of thousands of clones, under 95% detected once. Sequencing was performed on naive CD8+ T cells sorted from blood. This chain joins TRBV4-1 and TRBJ1-3; maybe TRBD1 (5 bases). The clonotype comes from a man aged 30 to 45 in good health. CDR3 sequence: CASSQATESGNTIYF. The CDR3 bases are TGCGCCAGCAGCCAAGCGACAGAGTCTGGAAACACCATATATTTT.